The rows below give T cell receptor beta chains drawn from one sample of a study of cytomegalovirus exposure and HLA in healthy donors. Profiled with immunoSEQ multiplex PCR; TCRdb holds only in-frame clones, not every one. The sample contains around 120,000 clones, 79% of which appear only once. Sequences were obtained from PBMCs. These receptors were collected from a man between 18 and 29 years old in good health and CMV-seronegative. The conserved cysteine and the conserved F or W are not part of the CDR3 here. The size field is filled for only some rows; it gives once, few, many or a size class.

j_call: TRBJ1-2
clone_size: -
v_call: TRBV19
cdr3_aa: ASSLRSSIRDYGYT

j_call: TRBJ1-1
clone_size: once
v_call: TRBV7-3
cdr3_aa: ASSLRQGLNTEAF

j_call: TRBJ1-1
clone_size: -
v_call: TRBV11-3
cdr3_aa: ASSLVQNTEAF

j_call: TRBJ1-2
clone_size: -
v_call: TRBV4-1
cdr3_aa: ASSLSGGITNYGYT

j_call: TRBJ1-1
clone_size: few
v_call: TRBV28
cdr3_aa: ASSKRMAF

j_call: TRBJ2-7
clone_size: -
v_call: TRBV7-9
cdr3_aa: ASSFTAGVREQY

j_call: TRBJ1-2
clone_size: -
v_call: TRBV5-1
cdr3_aa: ASAGQVNYGYT

j_call: TRBJ1-3
clone_size: -
v_call: TRBV18
cdr3_aa: ASSPLGGNSGNTIY

j_call: TRBJ2-6
clone_size: -
v_call: TRBV15
cdr3_aa: ATSRDTLRSGANVLT

j_call: TRBJ2-3
clone_size: -
v_call: TRBV28
cdr3_aa: ASSPRQGLQTDTQY

j_call: TRBJ2-2
clone_size: once
v_call: TRBV6-6
cdr3_aa: ASNPPTGTGELF

j_call: TRBJ1-4
clone_size: -
v_call: TRBV27
cdr3_aa: ASRLQGATNEKLF

j_call: TRBJ1-5
clone_size: -
v_call: TRBV14
cdr3_aa: ASSTGESQPQH

j_call: TRBJ2-6
clone_size: -
v_call: TRBV10-2
cdr3_aa: ATRTGYNSGANVLT

j_call: TRBJ2-1
clone_size: once
v_call: TRBV7-2
cdr3_aa: ASSMRRARYNEQF

j_call: -
clone_size: -
v_call: TRBV10-1
cdr3_aa: ASSESGTSGGSSYEQY

j_call: TRBJ1-5
clone_size: -
v_call: TRBV2
cdr3_aa: ASGGTWDNYGSNQPQH

j_call: TRBJ1-4
clone_size: -
v_call: TRBV28
cdr3_aa: ASRPPGHQNEKLF

j_call: TRBJ2-7
clone_size: -
v_call: TRBV4-3
cdr3_aa: ASSQELGGSYEQY

j_call: TRBJ2-1
clone_size: -
v_call: TRBV18
cdr3_aa: ASSPQRVTYNEQF

j_call: TRBJ2-7
clone_size: -
v_call: TRBV5-4
cdr3_aa: ASSRPGRALYEQY

j_call: TRBJ2-5
clone_size: -
v_call: TRBV19
cdr3_aa: ASSPRTSGRGETQY

j_call: TRBJ1-1
clone_size: -
v_call: TRBV27
cdr3_aa: ASSPRQGWDTEAF

j_call: TRBJ2-1
clone_size: -
v_call: TRBV30
cdr3_aa: AWIGGSRGGGEQF

j_call: TRBJ2-1
clone_size: once
v_call: TRBV2
cdr3_aa: ASTTSGRYNEQF

j_call: TRBJ2-3
clone_size: -
v_call: TRBV30
cdr3_aa: AWRLGAGVADTQY

j_call: TRBJ2-1
clone_size: few
v_call: TRBV7-8
cdr3_aa: ASKNGLEYNEQF

j_call: TRBJ1-2
clone_size: -
v_call: TRBV9
cdr3_aa: ASSVEAGPYGYT

j_call: TRBJ1-2
clone_size: -
v_call: TRBV4-1
cdr3_aa: ASGDSDGYT

j_call: TRBJ2-1
clone_size: -
v_call: TRBV7-9
cdr3_aa: ASSRHNPYNEQF

j_call: TRBJ2-1
clone_size: -
v_call: TRBV7-9
cdr3_aa: ATQAGGTDLRFGEQF

j_call: TRBJ1-5
clone_size: few
v_call: TRBV2
cdr3_aa: ASTTGNNQPQH

j_call: TRBJ2-3
clone_size: -
v_call: TRBV10-3
cdr3_aa: AISDSTGRLFTQY

j_call: TRBJ1-1
clone_size: few
v_call: TRBV10-3
cdr3_aa: AISESRREPQGGGLEAF

j_call: TRBJ1-1
clone_size: -
v_call: TRBV28
cdr3_aa: ASTTGGGAETEAF

j_call: TRBJ2-1
clone_size: -
v_call: TRBV4-1
cdr3_aa: ASSQTIVDEQF

j_call: TRBJ2-3
clone_size: -
v_call: TRBV7-3
cdr3_aa: ASSLMVSATDTQY

j_call: TRBJ2-5
clone_size: few
v_call: TRBV18
cdr3_aa: ASSHAVKDWETQY

j_call: TRBJ2-5
clone_size: -
v_call: TRBV6-4
cdr3_aa: ASSDSRGETQY

j_call: TRBJ2-1
clone_size: -
v_call: TRBV7-7
cdr3_aa: ASSSGTHNEQF

j_call: TRBJ2-1
clone_size: -
v_call: TRBV7-3
cdr3_aa: ASSSGNEQF

j_call: TRBJ2-1
clone_size: -
v_call: TRBV13
cdr3_aa: ASSSGTSGRVSYNEQF